The 28 T cell receptor beta chains listed next were all sequenced from one sample in a study of blood T cell repertoires in COVID-19. Repertoires were generated with immunoSEQ multiplex PCR, while TCRdb's copy carries only in-frame clones and drops some. The data contain approximately 240,000 clones, less than 90% of them seen just once; the ten biggest clones take up 2.5% to 3.5%. Specimen: PBMCs or T cells enriched from blood (not recorded which). The source is a woman aged 50 to 60 in a cohort exposed to, infected with or recovered from COVID-19 (not recorded which).

The genes are TRBV5-6 and TRBJ2-5; TRBD2 might be the D (5 bases). Trimming shortened V by 4 bases and J by 1 base, and 14 bases separated the two germline ends. Germline V lookup: CDR1 SGHDT, CDR2 YYEEEE. The CDR3 loop spans 15 amino acids. The CDR3 DNA follows: TGTGCCAGCAGCGCTGGAGCGGCCTTCCAAGAGACCCAGTACTTC. This gives the protein CASSAGAAFQETQYF.

The chain joins TRBV27 to TRBJ1-2, with D hard to call. Germline V gives CDR1 MNHEY, CDR2 SMNVEV (reference sequence). V was shortened by 4 bases and J by 0 bases, with 15 bases between the two germline ends. The CDR3 covers 16 residues. The CDR3 loop is CASSSIPGRTNYGYTF. In DNA form, the CDR3 reads TGTGCCAGCAGTTCAATCCCCGGGAGGACTAACTATGGCTACACCTTC.

The chain joins TRBV18 to TRBJ1-1; TRBD1 agrees at 10 bases. This CDR3 is built from 14 residues. Germline lookup yields CDR1 KGHSH and CDR2 LQKENI. The V gene end was trimmed by 6 bases and the J gene end by 4 bases; junction bases not matched to a gene: 5. The CDR3 region is CASSLDRGLTEAFF. CDR3 sequence (DNA): TGTGCCAGCTCGCTTGACAGGGGGCTCACTGAAGCTTTCTTT. The entire variable domain, with the rest obtained from reference TRBV18 and TRBJ1-1, is as follows: NAGVMQNPRHLVRRRGQEARLRCSPMKGHSHVYWYRQLPEEGLKFMVYLQKENIIDESGMPKERFSAEFPKEGPSILRIQQVVRGDSAAYFCASSLDRGLTEAFFGQGTRLTVV.

The chain combines TRBV18 with TRBJ2-7; TRBD1 might be the D (5 bases). This CDR3 has 15 amino acids. Germline V gene lookup returns CDR1 KGHSH and CDR2 LQKENI. V was shortened by 1 base and J by 5 bases, with 15 bases between the two germline ends. In DNA, the CDR3 is TGTGCCAGCTCACCACGCCCAGGGCCAGGCGACGAGCAGTACTTC. Residues: CASSPRPGPGDEQYF.

V usage is TRBV19 and J usage is TRBJ2-5; TRBD2 agrees at 8 bases. V gave up 1 base and J gave up 2 bases; unmatched junction bases: 3. Germline values: CDR1 LNHDA, CDR2 SQIVND (reference sequence). This CDR3 is built from 15 residues. The CDR3 DNA follows: TGTGCCAGTAGTATAGTAGCGGGGAGGCAAGAGACCCAGTACTTC. This sequence encodes CASSIVAGRQETQYF. Complete variable domain (other parts from reference TRBV19 and TRBJ2-5): DGGITQSPKYLFRKEGQNVTLSCEQNLNHDAMYWYRQDPGQGLRLIYYSQIVNDFQKGDIAEGYSVSREKKESFPLTVTSAQKNPTAFYLCASSIVAGRQETQYFGPGTRLLVL.

CDR3 in DNA: TGTGCCAGCTCACCACAGGGGAGCAATCAGCCCCAGCATTTT. Translated: CASSPQGSNQPQHF. The V gene is TRBV18, the J gene TRBJ1-5, with a tentative D call TRBD1 (5 bases). Germline V gene lookup returns CDR1 KGHSH and CDR2 LQKENI. The ends were cut back, 1 base at V and 1 base at J, with 5 bases in the middle. The CDR3 consists of 14 residues.

The chain uses TRBV5-6 and TRBJ2-2; 12 bases fit TRBD2. CDR1 and CDR2 (germline): SGHDT, YYEEEE. CDR3 size: 15 residues. Trimming at V came to 4 bases and at J to 6 bases, leaving 4 bases not matched to a gene. For the CDR3, the DNA is TGTGCCAGCAGCGTGGGACTAGCGGGCCCCGGGGAGCTGTTTTTT. Residues: CASSVGLAGPGELFF.

The V gene is TRBV15, the J gene TRBJ2-5; the D gene is possibly TRBD2 (6 bases). V was pared by 4 bases and J by 5 bases, with 23 bases between. CDR3 length: 17 residues. Germline CDR1 is LNHNV and CDR2 is YYDKDF (reference sequence). As DNA, the CDR3 is TGTGCCACCAGCAAAAAGTCGAACTGGTGGGGGGATGAGACCCAGTACTTC. Translation: CATSKKSNWWGDETQYF.

This clone was counted once. The chain is built from TRBV7-2 and TRBJ1-6, with D perhaps matching TRBD1 (6 bases). Germline assignment: CDR1 SGHTA and CDR2 FQGNSA. The CDR3 extends over 16 amino acids. V lost 1 base and J 3 bases, leaving 10 bases between the germline ends. The CDR3 loop reads CASSLEGGNYNSPLHF. CDR3 DNA sequence: TGTGCCAGCAGCTTAGAGGGGGGGAACTATAATTCACCCCTCCACTTT.

CDR3 DNA sequence: TGTGCCACCAGCAGAGCTAGTCAAGGTTCGGCCCAGTACTTC. Its protein product is CATSRASQGSAQYF. This chain joins TRBV15 and TRBJ2-5; D is unclear. Trimming removed 1 base from V and 9 bases from J, with 15 bases in between. The CDR3 sequence is 14 residues long. Germline values: CDR1 LNHNV, CDR2 YYDKDF (reference sequence).

This chain connects TRBV6-1 to TRBJ1-6; the D gene is possibly TRBD1 (5 bases). V dropped 3 bases and J dropped 5 bases, with 14 bases sitting between them. This CDR3 contains 16 residues. The germline V gene encodes CDR1 MNHNS and CDR2 SASEGT. CDR3 in amino acids: CASSDQGFGHNSPLHF. The CDR3, as DNA: TGTGCCAGCAGTGATCAGGGTTTTGGGCATAATTCACCCCTCCACTTT.

The chain uses TRBV5-6 and TRBJ1-1; no firm D call. The length of the CDR3 is 13 residues. Trimming shortened V by 2 bases and J by 0 bases, and 5 bases separated the two germline ends. The germline V gene has CDR1 SGHDT and CDR2 YYEEEE. The CDR3 nucleotides read TGTGCCAGCAGCTTAACAGTGAACACTGAAGCTTTCTTT. Translating it yields CASSLTVNTEAFF.

The V and J genes are TRBV6-6 and TRBJ1-2; D gene ambiguous. This CDR3 has 14 residues. Trimming took 0 bases from V and 4 from J, leaving 9 bases between them. Germline V CDR1 and CDR2: MNHNY, SVGAGI (reference sequence). For the CDR3, the DNA is TGTGCCAGCAGTTACTCGAGAGGAAGCTATGGCTACACCTTC. Translated: CASSYSRGSYGYTF.

The chain has TRBV2 and TRBJ2-7; 11 bases line up with TRBD2. The CDR3 loop spans 14 amino acids. V shed 4 bases, J shed 6 bases, and the junction held 5 bases outside the gene matches. Germline V gene data show CDR1 as SNHLY and CDR2 as FYNNEI. The CDR3 here is CASSVFSGGAEQYF. CDR3 bases: TGTGCCAGCAGTGTGTTTAGCGGGGGGGCCGAGCAGTACTTC.

The chain recombines TRBV7-2 with TRBJ1-1, with D possibly matching TRBD1 (6 bases). With 5 bases removed from V and 9 bases from J, the gap between germline ends came to 16 bases. The CDR3 spans 13 residues. Germline CDR1 SGHTA, CDR2 FQGNSA. The CDR3 protein is CASSDSQGRKAFF. The CDR3 DNA is TGTGCCAGCAGCGATTCACAGGGAAGAAAAGCTTTCTTT.

This clone has more than one count but fewer than ten. The J gene is TRBJ2-2, the V gene TRBV6-4; 7 bases align to TRBD1. The CDR3 extends over 14 amino acids. V lost 5 bases to trimming and J lost 4 bases; unmatched junction nucleotides: 4. Germline assignment: CDR1 MRHNA and CDR2 SNTAGT. The CDR3: CASSPTGATGELFF. Here the CDR3 DNA reads TGTGCCAGCAGTCCTACAGGGGCCACCGGGGAGCTGTTTTTT.

The chain is built from TRBV10-3 and TRBJ2-7, with a possible D match to TRBD1 (5 bases). The CDR3 length is 14 residues. Trimming took off 4 bases at V and 0 bases at J, with 10 bases between the two ends. In germline, CDR1 is ENHRY, CDR2 SYGVKD. The CDR3 DNA reads as TGTGCCATCAGTGCAGGGCTAATCTCCTACGAGCAGTACTTC. Translated, it gives CAISAGLISYEQYF.

The chain couples TRBV3-1 (or the pseudogene TRBV3-2) to TRBJ2-5; 7 bases agree with TRBD1. J gave up 1 base and V 7 bases, and 9 bases lay outside the gene matches. This CDR3 has 15 residues. Per germline, CDR1 LGHDT and CDR2 YNNKEL (reference sequence). The CDR3, as DNA: TGTGCCAGCACCCGAAGGACAGGCGCCCAAGAGACCCAGTACTTC. This translates into CASTRRTGAQETQYF.

The CDR3 DNA is TGCGCCAGCAGCTTGGACACCTCGAACACCGGGGAGCTGTTTTTT. Encoded protein: CASSLDTSNTGELFF. V usage is TRBV5-1 and J usage is TRBJ2-2, with D hard to call. V was clipped by 0 bases and J by 0 bases, with 6 bases between them. The CDR3 has 15 amino acids. The germline gives CDR1 SGHRS, CDR2 YFSETQ.

V usage is TRBV21-1 and J usage is TRBJ1-5; the D call of TRBD1 is as the table states it, not checked on the DNA. TRBV21-1 is an annotated pseudogene. This CDR3 is 15 amino acids long. In DNA, the CDR3 is TGTGCCAGCAACAGGCGAGGGGGCTGCAATCAGCCCCAGCATTTT. As protein: CASNRRGGCNQPQHF.

V and J are TRBV27 and TRBJ2-3, with TRBD1 identical over 7 bases. This CDR3 spans 13 amino acids. V lost 5 bases and J lost 4; bases outside the gene matches: 3. The V gene's germline CDR1 is MNHEY and CDR2 SMNVEV (reference sequence). The CDR3 DNA reads TGTGCCAGCAGTCACAGGGGTTCAGATACGCAGTATTTT. Protein: CASSHRGSDTQYF.

V usage is TRBV30 and J usage is TRBJ1-2; D not certain. V dropped 1 base and J dropped 7 bases, with 10 bases sitting between them. CDR1 is GTSNPN, CDR2 SVGIG, per germline (reference sequence). This CDR3 spans 12 amino acids. In DNA form, the CDR3 reads TGTGCCTGGAGTGGGGCAGGAGGTGGCTACACCTTC. Amino acids: CAWSGAGGGYTF.

This clone has only one observation. This rearrangement joins TRBV4-3 to TRBJ2-1, with a tentative D call TRBD1 (7 bases). Deletions cut 0 bases from V and 2 bases from J, with 14 bases between. Germline values: CDR1 LGHNA, CDR2 YSLEER. The length of the CDR3 is 17 residues. The CDR3 reads CASSQDGGTEPYNEQFF. DNA for the CDR3: TGCGCCAGCAGCCAAGATGGGGGGACAGAGCCCTACAATGAGCAGTTCTTC.

The chain couples TRBV28 to TRBJ1-3; D remains ambiguous. V lost 5 bases to trimming and J lost 7 bases, with 9 bases between them. The CDR3 runs 12 residues. Germline CDR1 is MDHEN and CDR2 is SYDVKM. CDR3 nucleotides: TGTGCCAGCAGTCCCTCCCTCAACACCATATATTTT. It translates to CASSPSLNTIYF.

This clone was observed a single time. The rearrangement uses TRBV11-1 and TRBJ2-5; weak D call: TRBD1 (7 bases). Germline V gene data show CDR1 as SGHAT and CDR2 as FQDESV (reference sequence). V was trimmed by 1 base and J by 7 bases, leaving 16 bases between them. The CDR3 is 15 amino acids. CDR3 sequence: CASSLEAGGRGTQYF. In nucleotides, the CDR3 is TGTGCCAGCAGCTTAGAAGCAGGGGGGCGTGGGACCCAGTACTTC.

V and J are TRBV20-1 and TRBJ1-2; D not resolved. Looked up from germline, CDR1 is DFQATT and CDR2 is SNEGSKA (reference sequence). This CDR3 comprises 15 residues. V lost 3 bases and J 6 bases, leaving 20 bases between the germline ends. The chain's CDR3 is CSASRVSLSFDGYTF. The DNA of the CDR3 is TGCAGTGCTAGTCGTGTGAGCCTTTCATTTGATGGCTACACCTTC.

V and J are TRBV28 and TRBJ1-1; D not certain. V was pared by 1 base and J by 6 bases, with 6 bases between. The V gene's germline CDR1 is MDHEN and CDR2 SYDVKM. CDR3 length: 12 residues. Here the CDR3 reads CASSLSTSEAFF. The CDR3 DNA reads as TGTGCCAGCAGTTTATCTACTTCTGAAGCTTTCTTT.

The chain uses TRBV7-2 and TRBJ1-5; no clear D gene. The germline gives CDR1 SGHTA, CDR2 FQGNSA. Trimming shortened V by 2 bases and J by 6 bases, and 11 bases separated the two germline ends. This CDR3 spans 14 amino acids. CDR3 coding DNA: TGTGCCAGCAGCTTAACCCAAATCGGTCAGCCCCAGCATTTT. Its protein is CASSLTQIGQPQHF.